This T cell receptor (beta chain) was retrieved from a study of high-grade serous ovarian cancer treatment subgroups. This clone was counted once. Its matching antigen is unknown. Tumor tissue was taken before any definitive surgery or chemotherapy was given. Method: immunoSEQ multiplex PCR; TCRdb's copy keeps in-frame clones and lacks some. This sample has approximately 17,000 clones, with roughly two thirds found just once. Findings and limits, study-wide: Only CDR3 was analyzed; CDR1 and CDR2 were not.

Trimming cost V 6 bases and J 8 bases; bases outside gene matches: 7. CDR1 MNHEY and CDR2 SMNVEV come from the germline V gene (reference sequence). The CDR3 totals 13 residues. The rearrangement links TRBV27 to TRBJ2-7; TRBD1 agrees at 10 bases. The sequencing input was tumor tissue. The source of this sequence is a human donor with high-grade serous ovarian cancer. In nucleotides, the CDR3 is TGTGCCAGCAGCCCCTGGGACAGGGGCAAGCAGTACTTC. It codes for CASSPWDRGKQYF.